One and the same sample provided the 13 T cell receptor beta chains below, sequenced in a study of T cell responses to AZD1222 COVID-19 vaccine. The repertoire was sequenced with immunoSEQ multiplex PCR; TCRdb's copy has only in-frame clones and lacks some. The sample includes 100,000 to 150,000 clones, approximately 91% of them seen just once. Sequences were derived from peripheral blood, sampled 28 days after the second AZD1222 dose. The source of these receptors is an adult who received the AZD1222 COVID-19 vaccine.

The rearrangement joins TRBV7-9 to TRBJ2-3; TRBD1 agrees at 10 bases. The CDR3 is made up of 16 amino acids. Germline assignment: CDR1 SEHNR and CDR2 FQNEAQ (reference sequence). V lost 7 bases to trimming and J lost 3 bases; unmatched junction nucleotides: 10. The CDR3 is CASTPRGGQGTDTQYF. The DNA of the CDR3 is TGTGCCAGCACACCCCGGGGGGGACAGGGGACAGATACGCAGTATTTT.

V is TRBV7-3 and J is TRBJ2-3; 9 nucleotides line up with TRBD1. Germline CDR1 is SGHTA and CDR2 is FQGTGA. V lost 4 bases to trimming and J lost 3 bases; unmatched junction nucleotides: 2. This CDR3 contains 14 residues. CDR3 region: CASSSGQGTDTQYF. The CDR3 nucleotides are TGTGCCAGCAGCTCCGGACAGGGGACAGATACGCAGTATTTT.

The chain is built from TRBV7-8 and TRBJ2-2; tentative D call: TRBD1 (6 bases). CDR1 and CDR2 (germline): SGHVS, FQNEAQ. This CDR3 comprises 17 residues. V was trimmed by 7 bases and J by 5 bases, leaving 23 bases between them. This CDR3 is CASNRGYQGLGTGELFF. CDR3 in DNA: TGTGCCAGCAACCGAGGGTACCAGGGGCTAGGGACCGGGGAGCTGTTTTTT.

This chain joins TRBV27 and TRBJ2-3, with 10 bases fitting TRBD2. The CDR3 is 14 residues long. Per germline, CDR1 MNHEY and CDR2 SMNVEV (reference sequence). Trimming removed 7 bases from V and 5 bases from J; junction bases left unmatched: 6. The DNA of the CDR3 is TGTGCCAGCACGGAGCGGGAGGGCCTAGATACGCAGTATTTT. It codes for CASTEREGLDTQYF.

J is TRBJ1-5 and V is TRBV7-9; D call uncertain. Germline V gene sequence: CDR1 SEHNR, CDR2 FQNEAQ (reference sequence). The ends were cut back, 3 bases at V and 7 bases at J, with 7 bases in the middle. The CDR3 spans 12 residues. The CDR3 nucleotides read TGTGCCAGCAGCTTTCCTGACCAGCCCCAGCATTTT. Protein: CASSFPDQPQHF.

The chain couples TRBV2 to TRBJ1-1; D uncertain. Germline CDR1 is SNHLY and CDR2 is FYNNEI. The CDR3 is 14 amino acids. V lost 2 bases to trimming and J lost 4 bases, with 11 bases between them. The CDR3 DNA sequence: TGTGCCAGCAGTGAAACTGGGGTTGCCACTGAAGCTTTCTTT. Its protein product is CASSETGVATEAFF.

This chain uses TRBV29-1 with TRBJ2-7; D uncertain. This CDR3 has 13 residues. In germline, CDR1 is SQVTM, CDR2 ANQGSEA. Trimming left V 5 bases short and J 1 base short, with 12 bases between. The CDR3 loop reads CSVCHPYSYEQYF. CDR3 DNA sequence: TGCAGCGTTTGTCACCCTTATTCCTACGAGCAGTACTTC.

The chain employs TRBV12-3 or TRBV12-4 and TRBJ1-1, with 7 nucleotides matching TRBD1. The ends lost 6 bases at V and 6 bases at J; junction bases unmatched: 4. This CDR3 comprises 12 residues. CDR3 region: CASRGTVAEAFF. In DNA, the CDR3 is TGTGCCAGCAGAGGGACAGTCGCTGAAGCTTTCTTT.

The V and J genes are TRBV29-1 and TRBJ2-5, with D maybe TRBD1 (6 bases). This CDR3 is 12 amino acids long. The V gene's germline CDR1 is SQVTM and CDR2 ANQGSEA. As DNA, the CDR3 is TGCGGGTCACTCGCTGGGGGCGAGACCCAGTACTTC. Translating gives CGSLAGGETQYF.

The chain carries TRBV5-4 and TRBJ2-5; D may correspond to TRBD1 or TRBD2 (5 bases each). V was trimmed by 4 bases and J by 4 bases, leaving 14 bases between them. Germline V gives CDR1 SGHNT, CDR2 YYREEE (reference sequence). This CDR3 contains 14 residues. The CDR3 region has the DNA TGTGCCAGCAGCCCGCCCGGGGCCGGAGAGACCCAGTACTTC. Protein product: CASSPPGAGETQYF.

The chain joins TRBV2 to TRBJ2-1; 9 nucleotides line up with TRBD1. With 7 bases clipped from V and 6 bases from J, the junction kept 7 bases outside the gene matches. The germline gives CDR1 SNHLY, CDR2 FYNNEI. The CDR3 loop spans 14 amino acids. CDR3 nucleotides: TGTGCCAGCAACGCGGGACAGGGTATCAATGAGCAGTTCTTC. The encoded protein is CASNAGQGINEQFF.

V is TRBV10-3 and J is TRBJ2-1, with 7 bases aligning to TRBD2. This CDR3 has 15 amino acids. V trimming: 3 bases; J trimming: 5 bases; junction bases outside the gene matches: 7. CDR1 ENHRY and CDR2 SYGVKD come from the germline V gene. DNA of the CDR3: TGTGCCATCAGTGAACGAGCGGGAAGCCACAATGAGCAGTTCTTC. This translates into CAISERAGSHNEQFF.

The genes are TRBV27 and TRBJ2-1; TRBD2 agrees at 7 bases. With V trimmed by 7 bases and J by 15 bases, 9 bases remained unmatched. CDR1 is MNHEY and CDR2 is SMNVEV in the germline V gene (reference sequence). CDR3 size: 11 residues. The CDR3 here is CASITREGAFF. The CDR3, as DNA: TGTGCCAGCATCACGAGGGAGGGAGCGTTCTTC.